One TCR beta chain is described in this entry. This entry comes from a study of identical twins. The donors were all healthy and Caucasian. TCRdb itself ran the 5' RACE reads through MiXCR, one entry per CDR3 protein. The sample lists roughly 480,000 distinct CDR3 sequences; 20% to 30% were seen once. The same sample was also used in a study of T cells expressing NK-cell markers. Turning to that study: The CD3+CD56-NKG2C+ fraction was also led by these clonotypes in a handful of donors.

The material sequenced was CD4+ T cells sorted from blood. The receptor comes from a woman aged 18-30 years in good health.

CDR3 nucleotide sequence: TGTGCCAGCACAGCTATTGGGCTTTCGCCCTACGAGCAGTACTTC. This encodes CASTAIGLSPYEQYF. The J gene is TRBJ2-7, the V gene TRBV27, with D unresolved. From germline, CDR1 is MNHEY and CDR2 SMNVEV (reference sequence). The CDR3 length is 15 residues. Trimming took off 7 bases at V and 2 bases at J, with 18 bases between the two ends.